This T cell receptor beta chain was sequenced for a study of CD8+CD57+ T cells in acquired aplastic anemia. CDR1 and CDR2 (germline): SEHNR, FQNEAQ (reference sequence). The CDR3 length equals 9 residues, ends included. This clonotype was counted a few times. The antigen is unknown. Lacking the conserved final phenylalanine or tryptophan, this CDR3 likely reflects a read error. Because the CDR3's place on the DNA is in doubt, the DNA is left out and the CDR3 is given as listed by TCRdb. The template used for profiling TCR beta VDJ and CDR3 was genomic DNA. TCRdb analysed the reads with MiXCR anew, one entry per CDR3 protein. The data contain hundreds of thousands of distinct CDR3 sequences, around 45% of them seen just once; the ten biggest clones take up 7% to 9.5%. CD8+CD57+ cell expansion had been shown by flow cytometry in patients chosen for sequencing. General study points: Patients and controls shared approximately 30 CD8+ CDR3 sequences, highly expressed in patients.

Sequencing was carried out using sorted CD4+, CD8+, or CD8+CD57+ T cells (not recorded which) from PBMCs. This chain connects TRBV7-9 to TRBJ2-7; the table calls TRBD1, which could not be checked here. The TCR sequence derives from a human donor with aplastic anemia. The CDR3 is CASSLVLGT.